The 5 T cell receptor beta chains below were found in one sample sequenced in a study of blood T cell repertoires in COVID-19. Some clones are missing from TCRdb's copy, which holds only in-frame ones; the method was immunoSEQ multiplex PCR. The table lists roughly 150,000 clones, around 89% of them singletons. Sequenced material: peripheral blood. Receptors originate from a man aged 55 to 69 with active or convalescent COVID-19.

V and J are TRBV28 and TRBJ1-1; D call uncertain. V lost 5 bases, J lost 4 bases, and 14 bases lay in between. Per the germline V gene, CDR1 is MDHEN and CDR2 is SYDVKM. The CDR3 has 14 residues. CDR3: CASSPSAGSTEAFF. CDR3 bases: TGTGCCAGCAGTCCAAGCGCTGGCAGCACTGAAGCTTTCTTT.

The CDR3 is CASSLGRVINYGYTF. The DNA for the CDR3 is TGTGCCAGCAGCTTAGGCAGGGTAATTAACTATGGCTACACCTTC. The chain employs TRBV7-2 and TRBJ1-2, with TRBD1 as a possible D gene (5 bases). The ends were cut back, 1 base at V and 1 base at J, with 10 bases in the middle. The V gene's germline CDR1 is SGHTA and CDR2 FQGNSA. This CDR3 comprises 15 residues.

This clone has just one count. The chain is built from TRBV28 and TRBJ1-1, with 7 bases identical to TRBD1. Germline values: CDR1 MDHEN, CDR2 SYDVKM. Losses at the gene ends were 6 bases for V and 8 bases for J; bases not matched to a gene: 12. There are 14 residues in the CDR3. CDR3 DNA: TGTGCCAGCAGCCAGGACAGGTATCGGGGAGAAGCTTTCTTT. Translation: CASSQDRYRGEAFF.

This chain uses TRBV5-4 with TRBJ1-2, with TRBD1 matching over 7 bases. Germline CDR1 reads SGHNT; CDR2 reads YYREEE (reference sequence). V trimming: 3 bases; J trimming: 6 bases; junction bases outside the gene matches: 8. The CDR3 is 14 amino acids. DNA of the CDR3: TGTGCCAGCAGCTCCGGGACAGAGGAGAATGGCTACACCTTC. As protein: CASSSGTEENGYTF.

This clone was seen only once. DNA of the CDR3: TGTGCCAGCAGCTTGCAGGGTACCCCCTACGAGCAGTACTTC. Protein sequence: CASSLQGTPYEQYF. This chain connects TRBV7-2 to TRBJ2-7; perhaps TRBD1 as D (5 bases). CDR1 and CDR2 (germline): SGHTA, FQGNSA. V lost 3 bases and J lost 2, with 11 bases in between. The CDR3 has 14 residues.